This T cell receptor beta chain stems from a study of T cells in tuberculosis. Study-level information: A South African cohort included IGRA-negative adolescents, latently infected IGRA-positive adolescents and adults with active tuberculosis.

Study outcomes and limitations: The TCR-beta difference was not significant; alpha differences partly reflected length.

Time point of the sample: new active TB diagnosis, blood taken before or within 7 days of starting treatment. Positive smear microscopy and/or M. tuberculosis culture confirmed active disease. CDR1 is GTSNPN and CDR2 is SVGIG in the germline V gene (reference sequence). V was pared by 3 bases and J by 3 bases, with 8 bases between. CDR3 size: 13 residues. For this clone: Its antigen is unidentified.

Produced via immunoSEQ multiplex PCR; TCRdb's table is partial and in-frame only. The table records about 49,000 clones, roughly 96% of them present only once. The chain links TRBV30 to TRBJ2-2; TRBD2 might be the D (5 bases). Sequenced material: PBMCs, taken at tuberculosis diagnosis. The sequence came from an adult with tuberculosis. CDR3 nucleotide sequence: TGTGCCTGGAGGGGGAGTGACACCGGGGAGCTGTTTTTT. It translates to CAWRGSDTGELFF.